A single sample gave rise to the 25 T cell receptor beta chains below, sequenced in a study of CD8 T cells in Susac syndrome. An amount of RNA that ranged from roughly 0.5 to 1 ug was reverse transcribed with random hexamers. TCRdb passed the immunoSEQ multiplex PCR reads through MiXCR, listing each CDR3 protein once. The table shows a few hundred thousand distinct CDR3 sequences, with around nine tenths occurring only once. What was sequenced was CD8+ T cells from PBMCs. Receptors originate from a human donor with multiple sclerosis.

This clonotype is a singleton in its sample. The chain employs TRBV11-3 and TRBJ2-1; TRBD2 agrees at 10 bases. CDR3 length equals 13 residues. In germline, CDR1 is SGHNT, CDR2 YENEEA. V lost 1 base and J lost 13; bases outside the gene matches: 4. Here the CDR3 DNA reads TGTGCCAGCAGCTTAGGGACTAGCGGCCCACAGTTCTTC. Translated, it gives CASSLGTSGPQFF.

V usage is TRBV30 and J usage is TRBJ2-7; 9 bases fit TRBD2. The V segment lost 0 bases and the J segment 5 bases; nucleotides outside the gene matches: 8. The CDR3 has 15 residues. Germline V CDR1 and CDR2: GTSNPN, SVGIG (reference sequence). The chain's CDR3 is CAWSVQEREVNEQYF. The CDR3 DNA is TGTGCCTGGAGTGTACAGGAGCGGGAGGTCAACGAGCAGTACTTC.

The genes are TRBV6-1 and TRBJ2-1; D gene unclear. Trimming took off 2 bases at V and 3 bases at J, with 14 bases between the two ends. CDR1 and CDR2 (germline): MNHNS, SASEGT. This CDR3 comprises 16 residues. DNA of the CDR3: TGTGCCAGCAGTGAAATGATAGATGGGCGCTACAATGAGCAGTTCTTC. Its translation is CASSEMIDGRYNEQFF.

The table lists this clonotype with a count of one. This rearrangement joins TRBV7-9 to TRBJ2-7, with 9 bases identical to TRBD2. Germline V gene lookup returns CDR1 SEHNR and CDR2 FQNEAQ (reference sequence). The ends lost 7 bases at V and 2 bases at J; junction bases unmatched: 9. The CDR3 is 15 amino acids. The CDR3 bases are TGTGCCAGCATCGCGGGGGGGCAGTTCACCTACGAGCAGTACTTC. Translating gives CASIAGGQFTYEQYF.

V usage is TRBV12-3 or TRBV12-4 and J usage is TRBJ1-1, with D hard to call. The CDR3 has 13 residues. Trimming cost V 6 bases and J 3 bases, with 11 bases left between them. CDR3 region: CASSPGAYTEAFF. For the CDR3, the DNA is TGTGCCAGCAGCCCCGGTGCCTACACTGAAGCTTTCTTT.

V is TRBV18 and J is TRBJ2-1; no definite D call. The CDR3 totals 13 residues. Trimming stripped 4 bases from V and 8 bases from J, with 12 bases between. Germline loops: CDR1 KGHSH, CDR2 LQKENI. The CDR3 coding sequence is TGTGCCAGCTCACTCGGCGTGATGGATGAGCAGTTCTTC. It translates to CASSLGVMDEQFF.

The rearrangement uses TRBV7-2 and TRBJ2-5, with TRBD1 as a possible D gene (6 bases). V gave up 5 bases and J gave up 5 bases, with 9 bases separating them. From germline, CDR1 is SGHTA and CDR2 FQGNSA. This CDR3 comprises 12 residues. For the CDR3, the DNA is TGTGCCAGCAGCACAGGGATGGAGACCCAGTACTTC. Translated: CASSTGMETQYF.

The chain recombines TRBV6-6 with TRBJ1-5; D is possibly TRBD1 (5 bases). Per germline, CDR1 MNHNY and CDR2 SVGAGI (reference sequence). This CDR3 comprises 16 residues. V was pared by 0 bases and J by 4 bases, with 13 bases between. CDR3 sequence reads: CASSYSGGGKNQPQHF. The CDR3 DNA sequence: TGTGCCAGCAGTTACTCTGGGGGGGGGAAAAATCAGCCCCAGCATTTT.

CDR3 bases: TGCAGCGCGGAGGCAGGCGAGTACTCCGGGGAGCTGTTTTTT. Its translation is CSAEAGEYSGELFF. V and J are TRBV29-1 and TRBJ2-2; D perhaps matches TRBD2 (5 bases). This CDR3 has 14 amino acids. Trimming cost V 7 bases and J 6 bases, with 18 bases left between them. Looked up from germline, CDR1 is SQVTM and CDR2 is ANQGSEA.

The rearrangement links TRBV5-8 to TRBJ2-7, with TRBD2 matching over 10 bases. Germline V lookup: CDR1 SGHTS, CDR2 YDEGEE. V was clipped by 1 base and J by 5 bases; unmatched bases: 3. The CDR3 length is 14 residues. The CDR3 loop reads CASSLLAGVNEQYF. CDR3 nucleotides: TGTGCCAGCAGCTTGCTAGCGGGGGTAAACGAGCAGTACTTC.

The chain recombines TRBV5-1 with TRBJ2-5; a weak D match, TRBD1 (6 bases). V was clipped by 2 bases and J by 1 base, with 18 bases between them. The CDR3 is 17 residues long. Germline V gene lookup returns CDR1 SGHRS and CDR2 YFSETQ. The CDR3 DNA reads as TGCGCCAGCAGCTTCGGCGGACAGCCACTCGGCCAAGAGACCCAGTACTTC. It codes for CASSFGGQPLGQETQYF.

The gene calls are TRBV11-2 and TRBJ2-3, with 8 bases aligning to TRBD2. V trimming: 5 bases; J trimming: 4 bases; junction bases outside the gene matches: 11. The CDR3 is 16 amino acids. The germline gives CDR1 SGHAT, CDR2 FQNNGV. This chain's CDR3 is CASSPPQRERADTQYF. CDR3 DNA: TGTGCCAGCAGCCCCCCACAGCGGGAGAGGGCAGATACGCAGTATTTT.

V is TRBV27 and J is TRBJ1-1, with D possibly TRBD1 on 5 matching bases. Trimming took off 7 bases at V and 4 bases at J, with 16 bases between the two ends. This CDR3 has 14 residues. Germline V gene sequence: CDR1 MNHEY, CDR2 SMNVEV (reference sequence). CDR3 sequence (DNA): TGTGCCAGCATTTTCGGGGGTGGAGGCACTGAAGCTTTCTTT. Protein sequence: CASIFGGGGTEAFF.

This clonotype was seen only once. The chain recombines TRBV23-1 with TRBJ2-3; 8 nucleotides align to TRBD2. TRBV23-1 is annotated as an ORF whose role is uncertain. V lost 2 bases and J lost 0; bases outside the gene matches: 4. The CDR3 extends over 16 amino acids. CDR3 nucleotides: TGCGCCAGCAGTCAAATACGGGAGGGGAGCACAGATACGCAGTATTTT. This translates into CASSQIREGSTDTQYF.

The chain joins TRBV12-3 or TRBV12-4 to TRBJ2-7; a weak D match, TRBD2 (5 bases). CDR3 length: 14 amino acids. V shed 3 bases and J shed 7 bases, with 16 bases lying between them. CDR3 DNA sequence: TGTGCCAGCAGTTTTAGCGCCGGGAAGGGAGAGCAGTACTTC. It codes for CASSFSAGKGEQYF.

This clonotype was seen once. The V gene is TRBV6-1, the J gene TRBJ1-5; the D gene is possibly TRBD1 (5 bases). The germline V gene has CDR1 MNHNS and CDR2 SASEGT. The CDR3 runs 18 residues. V lost 5 bases to trimming and J lost 0 bases, with 20 bases between them. The CDR3 here is CASSLGGGGGDSNQPQHF. The CDR3 DNA is TGTGCCAGCAGTCTCGGGGGAGGCGGCGGGGATAGCAATCAGCCCCAGCATTTT.

The chain carries TRBV4-3 and TRBJ2-3, with D possibly TRBD2 on 5 matching bases. CDR3 size: 17 residues. V was clipped by 4 bases and J by 2 bases, with 19 bases between them. The germline V gene encodes CDR1 LGHNA and CDR2 YSLEER. The DNA for the CDR3 is TGCGCCAGCAGCCGCCCCCTCGCGGGCCTGATCACAGATACGCAGTATTTT. Encoded protein: CASSRPLAGLITDTQYF.

J is TRBJ1-5 and V is TRBV4-1; a weak D match, TRBD1 (6 bases). Germline V gives CDR1 MGHRA, CDR2 YSYEKL. CDR3 length: 16 amino acids. The ends were cut back, 1 base at V and 5 bases at J, with 15 bases in the middle. The chain's CDR3 is CASSQAPPSGDQPQHF. CDR3 nucleotide sequence: TGCGCCAGCAGCCAAGCCCCCCCGTCAGGGGATCAGCCCCAGCATTTT.

The J gene is TRBJ1-2, the V gene TRBV9, with 10 bases matching TRBD1. V lost 3 bases, J lost 4 bases, and 15 bases stayed unmatched. This CDR3 contains 18 residues. CDR1 and CDR2 (germline): SGDLS, YYNGEE. The CDR3 DNA follows: TGTGCCAGCAGCGACGGTTGGGACAGGGGCCCCAAGGCCTATGGCTACACCTTC. This translates into CASSDGWDRGPKAYGYTF.

This rearrangement joins TRBV19 to TRBJ2-1; D is uncertain. Trimming removed 3 bases from V and 8 bases from J, with 11 bases in between. The germline gives CDR1 LNHDA, CDR2 SQIVND (reference sequence). This CDR3 is built from 13 residues. The CDR3 DNA is TGTGCCAGTAGTATTGTGAGTGGCGATGAGCAGTTCTTC. Its protein product is CASSIVSGDEQFF.

The chain carries TRBV19 and TRBJ2-7, with 9 bases lining up with TRBD1. The CDR3 consists of 15 residues. CDR1 and CDR2 (germline): LNHDA, SQIVND (reference sequence). With 3 bases clipped from V and 1 base from J, the junction kept 4 bases outside the gene matches. CDR3 bases: TGTGCCAGTAGTATCGGACAGGGGTGGTCCTACGAGCAGTACTTC. This sequence encodes CASSIGQGWSYEQYF. The complete variable domain, with remaining parts taken from reference TRBV19 and TRBJ2-7, reads DGGITQSPKYLFRKEGQNVTLSCEQNLNHDAMYWYRQDPGQGLRLIYYSQIVNDFQKGDIAEGYSVSREKKESFPLTVTSAQKNPTAFYLCASSIGQGWSYEQYFGPGTRLTVT.

The chain combines TRBV20-1 with TRBJ1-4, with D possibly being TRBD1 (6 bases). Germline CDR1 reads DFQATT; CDR2 reads SNEGSKA (reference sequence). V dropped 0 bases and J dropped 12 bases, with 20 bases sitting between them. The CDR3 is 15 amino acids. This CDR3 reads CSARDGQSNFGELFF. The CDR3 DNA reads TGCAGTGCTAGAGATGGACAGTCCAATTTTGGGGAACTGTTTTTT.

This rearrangement joins TRBV9 to TRBJ2-2, with 7 positions matching TRBD2. V was clipped by 3 bases and J by 1 base; unmatched bases: 9. Germline assignment: CDR1 SGDLS and CDR2 YYNGEE. CDR3 length: 17 residues. Here the CDR3 DNA reads TGTGCCAGCAGCGGTTCTTCTAGCGGTGAGAACACCGGGGAGCTGTTTTTT. Residues: CASSGSSSGENTGELFF.

The chain uses TRBV11-2 and TRBJ2-3; 8 bases match TRBD1. CDR1 and CDR2 from the germline V gene are SGHAT and FQNNGV. This CDR3 spans 17 amino acids. V was clipped by 5 bases and J by 4 bases; unmatched bases: 14. CDR3 residues: CASSPTLGDRPSDTQYF. Here the CDR3 DNA reads TGTGCCAGCAGCCCCACCTTGGGGGACAGGCCTTCAGATACGCAGTATTTT.

V gene TRBV11-3 combines with J gene TRBJ2-5; 7 bases align to TRBD2. V dropped 6 bases and J dropped 2; count of bases not matched to a gene: 3. This CDR3 region has 13 residues. The germline gives CDR1 SGHNT, CDR2 YENEEA. The CDR3 bases are TGTGCCAGCAGGGGAGCGGGGCAAGAGACCCAGTACTTC. Protein: CASRGAGQETQYF.